These 21 T cell receptor beta chains were all obtained from the same sample, sequenced in a study of monozygotic twins with cystic fibrosis. TCRdb's copy holds only in-frame clones and misses some; the assay was immunoSEQ multiplex PCR. The sample shows 30,000 to 40,000 clones, over 60% of them seen only once. Specimen: blood. All receptors come from a girl aged 10 to 17 with cystic fibrosis.

On this clone: In this CDR3 the conserved last residue, phenylalanine or tryptophan, is missing, so a read error is likely. The limits of the CDR3 on the DNA are not certain, so only TCRdb's listed CDR3 is given. The J gene is TRBJ2-7, the V gene TRBV12-5; the D segment call TRBD2 is taken from the table without a DNA check. The CDR3 comprises 11 residues, both ends counted. The germline V gene encodes CDR1 LGHNT and CDR2 FRNRAP. CDR3 in amino acids: CASGLVVGLAS.

The chain carries TRBV4-3 and TRBJ1-1, with TRBD1 matching 7 bases. The CDR3 length is 14 residues. Germline V gives CDR1 LGHNA, CDR2 YSLEER. V trimming: 3 bases; J trimming: 3 bases; junction bases outside the gene matches: 4. CDR3 in DNA: TGCGCCAGCAGCCAGAGAACAGGGGACACTGAAGCTTTCTTT. It is translated as CASSQRTGDTEAFF.

This clone was observed a single time. The chain links TRBV19 to TRBJ1-1, with D hard to call. V lost 1 base and J lost 0, with 6 bases in between. The CDR3 covers 14 residues. Germline values: CDR1 LNHDA, CDR2 SQIVND (reference sequence). The CDR3 region is CASSIGGMNTEAFF. The CDR3 nucleotides are TGTGCCAGTAGTATAGGGGGTATGAACACTGAAGCTTTCTTT.

In its sample, this clone was seen a few times. The chain carries TRBV2 and TRBJ2-7; 8 bases are shared with TRBD1. There are 13 residues in the CDR3. Germline V gene data show CDR1 as SNHLY and CDR2 as FYNNEI. V lost 0 bases, J lost 5 bases, and 0 bases stayed unmatched. The CDR3 DNA is TGTGCCAGCAGTGAAGCGACAGGGGACGAGCAGTACGTC. Translating it yields CASSEATGDEQYV.

CDR3 amino acids: CASRTDRGQAFF. CDR3 DNA sequence: TGTGCCAGCAGAACTGACAGGGGGCAAGCTTTCTTT. This sequence joins TRBV6-5 and TRBJ1-1; TRBD1 matches 10 bases. With 6 bases clipped from V and 9 bases from J, the junction kept 4 bases outside the gene matches. The CDR3 covers 12 residues. Germline V CDR1 and CDR2: MNHEY, SVGAGI.

The chain recombines TRBV15 with TRBJ1-2; 8 positions match TRBD1. Germline CDR1 and CDR2: LNHNV and YYDKDF (reference sequence). With 3 bases clipped from V and 9 bases from J, the junction kept 12 bases outside the gene matches. The CDR3 runs to 15 residues. CDR3 protein: CATSRGLGTGSRYTF. The CDR3 DNA follows: TGTGCCACCAGCAGGGGGTTGGGGACAGGATCTCGCTACACCTTC.

The count of this clone is one. V gene TRBV7-9 combines with J gene TRBJ2-1; 13 positions agree with TRBD2. CDR3 size: 15 residues. V lost 3 bases to trimming and J lost 9 bases; unmatched junction nucleotides: 5. Germline V gives CDR1 SEHNR, CDR2 FQNEAQ (reference sequence). CDR3 sequence (DNA): TGTGCCAGCAGCTTGAGACTAGCGGGAGGTAGTGAGCAGTTCTTC. Its translation: CASSLRLAGGSEQFF.

This clone was seen a handful of times. The V and J genes are TRBV7-9 and TRBJ2-7, with TRBD2 identical over 7 bases. Trimming cost V 4 bases and J 5 bases; bases outside gene matches: 8. The CDR3 runs 14 residues. Per the germline V gene, CDR1 is SEHNR and CDR2 is FQNEAQ (reference sequence). This CDR3 reads CASSSIAGIHEQYF. CDR3 nucleotides: TGTGCCAGCAGCTCGATAGCGGGCATCCACGAGCAGTACTTC.

The chain uses TRBV27 and TRBJ1-2, with 11 bases fitting TRBD1. The V gene's germline CDR1 is MNHEY and CDR2 SMNVEV (reference sequence). V was clipped by 4 bases and J by 7 bases; unmatched bases: 2. The CDR3 totals 13 residues. The CDR3 reads CASSYGQGAGYTF. CDR3 nucleotide sequence: TGTGCCAGCAGTTACGGACAGGGGGCTGGCTACACCTTC.

The chain is built from TRBV5-6 and TRBJ1-1, with D maybe TRBD1 (5 bases). The CDR3 spans 14 residues. V lost 1 base and J 4 bases, leaving 11 bases between the germline ends. Looked up from germline, CDR1 is SGHDT and CDR2 is YYEEEE. Here the CDR3 reads CASSLQGRGTEAFF. The CDR3 bases are TGTGCCAGCAGCTTGCAGGGCCGGGGCACTGAAGCTTTCTTT.

The chain has TRBV2 and TRBJ2-3, with TRBD1 identical over 7 bases. This CDR3 is 17 amino acids long. The V gene end was trimmed by 6 bases and the J gene end by 4 bases; junction bases not matched to a gene: 16. Germline V CDR1 and CDR2: SNHLY, FYNNEI. CDR3 in DNA: TGTGCCAGCAGCGGAGAACCGAGACAGGGAACCCCAGATACGCAGTATTTT. It codes for CASSGEPRQGTPDTQYF.

The rearrangement uses TRBV23-1 and TRBJ1-2, with 8 bases identical to TRBD1. TRBV23-1 counts as an open reading frame of uncertain function. The CDR3 contains 16 residues. The junction had 8 bases not matched to a gene; V was cut back by 3 bases and J by 2 bases. The CDR3 bases are TGCGCCAGCAGTCATCCTCGACAGGGGTTAAACTATGGCTACACCTTC. Its protein product is CASSHPRQGLNYGYTF.

This chain connects TRBV7-9 to TRBJ1-4; a weak D match, TRBD1 (5 bases). Germline CDR1 and CDR2: SEHNR and FQNEAQ (reference sequence). The ends were cut back, 5 bases at V and 5 bases at J, with 21 bases in the middle. This CDR3 spans 17 amino acids. The CDR3 reads CASSQGSGAGPNEKLFF. The CDR3 bases are TGTGCCAGCAGCCAAGGGAGCGGGGCGGGTCCCAATGAAAAACTGTTTTTT.

The chain recombines TRBV10-3 with TRBJ2-5, with D perhaps TRBD2 (6 bases). V lost 6 bases and J lost 7, with 18 bases in between. Germline-derived CDR1 and CDR2 are ENHRY and SYGVKD. The CDR3 has 14 residues. The CDR3 loop is CAISGDFTGRTQYF. CDR3 coding DNA: TGTGCCATCAGCGGGGACTTTACGGGAAGGACCCAGTACTTC.

This clone was counted only a few times. The chain joins TRBV19 to TRBJ1-5; no firm D call. Germline V gives CDR1 LNHDA, CDR2 SQIVND (reference sequence). Trimming removed 2 bases at V and 4 bases at J, with 6 bases between. This CDR3 has 13 residues. The CDR3 reads CASSITLNQPQHF. In nucleotides, the CDR3 is TGTGCCAGTAGTATAACACTTAATCAGCCCCAGCATTTT. Drawing the rest from reference TRBV19 and TRBJ1-5, the complete variable domain is DGGITQSPKYLFRKEGQNVTLSCEQNLNHDAMYWYRQDPGQGLRLIYYSQIVNDFQKGDIAEGYSVSREKKESFPLTVTSAQKNPTAFYLCASSITLNQPQHFGDGTRLSIL.

This clone was seen a few times. This sequence joins TRBV6-1 and TRBJ1-1; possible D gene TRBD1, 6 bases. The CDR3 runs to 13 residues. Germline lookup yields CDR1 MNHNS and CDR2 SASEGT. The V end was cut by 5 bases, the J end by 3 bases, with 10 bases between. The CDR3 DNA follows: TGTGCCAGCAGTAGGACAGCCTACACTGAAGCTTTCTTT. This translates into CASSRTAYTEAFF.

This clone has just a few counts. The J gene is TRBJ2-2, the V gene TRBV27; D unresolved. CDR3 length: 12 amino acids. V lost 5 bases, J lost 2 bases, and 3 bases lay in between. The germline V gene has CDR1 MNHEY and CDR2 SMNVEV (reference sequence). The chain's CDR3 is CASSRNTGELFF. Here the CDR3 DNA reads TGTGCCAGCAGTCGAAACACCGGGGAGCTGTTTTTT.

The rearrangement links TRBV28 to TRBJ1-4; 7 bases line up with TRBD1. V lost 5 bases, J lost 5 bases, and 11 bases stayed unmatched. Germline loops: CDR1 MDHEN, CDR2 SYDVKM. This CDR3 is 16 amino acids long. CDR3 bases: TGTGCCAGCAGTATCGGGACAGACCTTCCGAATGAAAAACTGTTTTTT. This encodes CASSIGTDLPNEKLFF.

This chain uses TRBV15 with TRBJ1-1; D ambiguous. The CDR3 covers 17 residues. Germline values: CDR1 LNHNV, CDR2 YYDKDF (reference sequence). Trimming removed 0 bases at V and 6 bases at J, with 20 bases between. Here the CDR3 DNA reads TGTGCCACCAGCAGAGAAGGTTTTAGGGCCGCGAAGGCTGAAGCTTTCTTT. It encodes CATSREGFRAAKAEAFF.

The genes are TRBV5-4 and TRBJ1-6; 7 bases match TRBD1. Per the germline V gene, CDR1 is SGHNT and CDR2 is YYREEE (reference sequence). This CDR3 contains 15 residues. V gave up 0 bases and J gave up 6 bases; unmatched junction bases: 3. CDR3 region: CASSLGGGRNSPLHF. The CDR3 DNA reads TGTGCCAGCAGCTTGGGAGGGGGCCGTAATTCACCCCTCCACTTT.

The gene calls are TRBV7-2 and TRBJ2-2; D not certain. CDR3 length equals 13 residues. V lost 5 bases and J lost 7, with 11 bases in between. Germline V gene sequence: CDR1 SGHTA, CDR2 FQGNSA. CDR3 DNA sequence: TGTGCCAGCAGCCCCCAAAGGCTCGGGGAGCTGTTTTTT. It yields the protein CASSPQRLGELFF.